The rows below give T cell receptor beta chains drawn from one sample of a study of shared clonotypes between healthy human individuals. TCRdb's table, derived via immunoSEQ multiplex PCR, lists solely in-frame clones and lacks some. The data contain 400,000 or so clones, 96% of them seen just once; the ten biggest clones take up less than 0.35%. The specimen was memory CD8+ T cells sorted from blood. All receptors come from a young man in good health. Both conserved end residues are part of each CDR3. A D gene is named only where the DNA matches it firmly. The size entry is marked missing in some rows and otherwise reads once, few, many or a size class.

>-|TRBV7-2|-|TRBJ1-1
CASSLGLRTEAFF
TGTGCCAGCAGCTTAGGGTTGCGCACTGAAGCTTTCTTT
>-|TRBV16|-|TRBJ1-5
CASSQSGLNQPQHF
TGTGCCAGCAGCCAATCCGGGCTCAATCAGCCCCAGCATTTT
>-|TRBV5-1|-|TRBJ2-7
CASREGPGYEQYF
TGCGCCAGCAGGGAGGGACCTGGGTACGAGCAGTACTTC
>-|TRBV6-5|-|TRBJ2-1
CASSRDNEQFF
TGTGCCAGCAGCAGAGACAATGAGCAGTTCTTC
>-|TRBV2|-|TRBJ2-2
CASSDRDHTGELFF
TGTGCCAGCAGTGACAGGGACCACACCGGGGAGCTGTTTTTT
>-|TRBV7-9|-|TRBJ1-3
CASSRRIGTASGNTIYF
TGTGCCAGCAGCCGAAGGATTGGGACCGCCTCTGGAAACACCATATATTTT
>once|TRBV6-5|-|TRBJ1-4
CASSMWRTNEKLFF
TGTGCCAGCAGTATGTGGAGAACTAATGAAAAACTGTTTTTT
>-|TRBV20-1|-|TRBJ1-2
CSARDQEVGTF
TGCAGTGCTAGAGATCAGGAAGTTGGGACCTTC
>once|TRBV6-5|TRBD1|TRBJ1-3
CASRTGESGNTIYF
TGTGCCAGCAGGACAGGGGAATCTGGAAACACCATATATTTT
>-|TRBV27|-|TRBJ2-3
CASSQYRANTHNTDTQYF
TGTGCCAGCAGTCAATACCGGGCCAACACCCACAACACAGATACGCAGTATTTT
>-|TRBV2|-|TRBJ2-7
CASSPGLSSYEQYF
TGTGCCAGCAGTCCGGGCCTAAGCTCCTACGAGCAGTACTTC
>-|TRBV6-7|-|TRBJ2-1
CASSYPRILPYNEQFF
TGTGCCAGCAGTTACCCGAGGATTCTCCCCTACAATGAGCAGTTCTTC
>-|TRBV7-9|-|TRBJ1-3
CASRPKHTSYSGNTIYF
TGTGCCAGCAGGCCCAAACACACTAGCTACTCTGGAAACACCATATATTTT
>-|TRBV30|-|TRBJ1-4
CAWRKSGINEKLFF
TGTGCCTGGAGGAAAAGTGGAATTAATGAAAAACTGTTTTTT
>-|TRBV29-1|TRBD2|TRBJ2-2
CSTTTSNTGELFF
TGCAGCACCACGACTAGCAACACCGGGGAGCTGTTTTTT
>-|TRBV7-2|-|TRBJ2-3
CASSLFPPSSVDFTDTQYF
TGTGCCAGCAGCTTATTTCCGCCTAGCTCTGTCGACTTCACAGATACGCAGTATTTT
>once|TRBV7-9|TRBD2|TRBJ2-1
CASTSSGSSYNEQFF
TGTGCCAGCACCTCTAGCGGGAGCTCCTACAATGAGCAGTTCTTC
>-|TRBV6-1|TRBD1|TRBJ2-3
CASGRDRVADTQYF
TGTGCCAGCGGTAGGGACAGGGTTGCAGATACGCAGTATTTT
>-|TRBV19|-|TRBJ1-5
CASSTTGLGNQPQHF
TGTGCCAGCAGTACGACGGGACTTGGCAATCAGCCCCAGCATTTT
>-|TRBV15|TRBD2|TRBJ2-2
CATSRVAGDTGELFF
TGTGCCACCAGCAGAGTAGCGGGGGACACCGGGGAGCTGTTTTTT
>-|TRBV7-9|-|TRBJ1-1
CASSPSLFEAFF
TGTGCCAGCAGCCCCAGCCTCTTTGAAGCTTTCTTT
>-|TRBV19|-|TRBJ2-1
CASSIFGNNEQFF
TGTGCCAGTAGTATTTTTGGTAACAATGAGCAGTTCTTC
>-|TRBV6-5|TRBD2|TRBJ2-5
CASSYSRREGETQYF
TGTGCCAGCAGTTACTCAAGGCGGGAGGGGGAGACCCAGTACTTC
>-|TRBV2|-|TRBJ2-1
CASNKEARFSYNEQFF
TGTGCCAGCAACAAAGAGGCGAGATTTTCCTACAATGAGCAGTTCTTC